The clone carrying this T cell receptor beta chain was counted only a few times. What it binds is not known. The CDR3 covers 15 residues. The V gene's germline CDR1 is SGHTA and CDR2 FQGNSA. V lost 3 bases and J 9 bases, leaving 18 bases between the germline ends. This entry is derived from a study of post-analysis software for immune sequencing data. Findings and limits, study-wide: Four or five TRBV segments were more frequent in patients than controls; TRBV5-6, TRBV5-1 and TRBV20-1 belonged to this group. Normalized Chao1 diversity was significantly lower in multiple sclerosis patients than in controls.

Unique molecular identifiers were present in the TCR beta cDNA libraries. The authors obtained about 520,000 cDNA molecules from approximately 1 to 10 million T cells. MiXCR, applied by TCRdb to the PCR reads, yields one record per CDR3 protein. The table has fewer than 850,000 distinct CDR3 sequences, around 45% seen once. The specimen sequenced was blood. The sequence derives from a girl aged 10 to 17 with multiple sclerosis. The V and J genes are TRBV7-2 and TRBJ1-5; D gene ambiguous. The chain's CDR3 is CASSFSADSRRPQHF. CDR3 sequence (DNA): TGTGCCAGCAGCTTTTCAGCCGATTCCCGTCGGCCCCAGCATTTT.